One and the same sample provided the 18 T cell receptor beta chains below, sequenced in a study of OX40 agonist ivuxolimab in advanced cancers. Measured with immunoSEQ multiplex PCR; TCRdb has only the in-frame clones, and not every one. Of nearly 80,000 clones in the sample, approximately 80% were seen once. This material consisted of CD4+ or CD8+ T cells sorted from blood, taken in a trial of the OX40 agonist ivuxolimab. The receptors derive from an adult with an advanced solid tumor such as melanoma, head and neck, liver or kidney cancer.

CDR3: CASSVTGWSDTEAFF. The CDR3 bases are TGTGCCAGCAGTGTTACAGGGTGGAGTGACACTGAAGCTTTCTTT. The rearrangement uses TRBV6-1 and TRBJ1-1; D may be TRBD1 (6 bases). Trimming left V 4 bases short and J 3 bases short, with 15 bases between. The germline V gene has CDR1 MNHNS and CDR2 SASEGT. The CDR3 runs 15 residues.

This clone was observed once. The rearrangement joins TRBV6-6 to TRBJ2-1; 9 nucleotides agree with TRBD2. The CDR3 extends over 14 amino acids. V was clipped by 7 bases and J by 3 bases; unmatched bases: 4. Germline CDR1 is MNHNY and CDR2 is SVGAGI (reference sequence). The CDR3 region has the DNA TGTGCCAGCACACCTAGCGGGGTCTACAATGAGCAGTTCTTC. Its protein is CASTPSGVYNEQFF.

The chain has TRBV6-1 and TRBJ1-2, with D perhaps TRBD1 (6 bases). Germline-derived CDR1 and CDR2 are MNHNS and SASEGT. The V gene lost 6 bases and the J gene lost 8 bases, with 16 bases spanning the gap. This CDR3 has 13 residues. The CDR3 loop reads CASRPTGLDGYTF. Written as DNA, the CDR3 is TGTGCCAGCAGACCAACAGGGCTTGACGGCTACACCTTC.

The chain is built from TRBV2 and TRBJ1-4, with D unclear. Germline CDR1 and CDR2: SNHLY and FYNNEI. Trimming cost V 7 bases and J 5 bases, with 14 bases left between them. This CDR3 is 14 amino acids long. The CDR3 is CASKRSSQNEKLFF. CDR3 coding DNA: TGTGCCAGCAAGCGAAGTAGCCAGAATGAAAAACTGTTTTTT.

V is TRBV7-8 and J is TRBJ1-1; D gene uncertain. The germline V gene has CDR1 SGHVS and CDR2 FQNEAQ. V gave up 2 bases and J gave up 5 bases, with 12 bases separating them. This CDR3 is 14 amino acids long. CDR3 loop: CASSLSPRRTEAFF. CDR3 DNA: TGTGCCAGCAGCTTAAGCCCGAGGAGGACTGAAGCTTTCTTT.

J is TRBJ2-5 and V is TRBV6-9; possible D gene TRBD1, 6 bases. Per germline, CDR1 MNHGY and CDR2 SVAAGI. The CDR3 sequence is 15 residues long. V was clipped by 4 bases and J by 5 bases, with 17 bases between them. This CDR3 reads CASSFSSGEWETQYF. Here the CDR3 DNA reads TGTGCCAGCAGTTTCTCTTCAGGGGAATGGGAGACCCAGTACTTC.

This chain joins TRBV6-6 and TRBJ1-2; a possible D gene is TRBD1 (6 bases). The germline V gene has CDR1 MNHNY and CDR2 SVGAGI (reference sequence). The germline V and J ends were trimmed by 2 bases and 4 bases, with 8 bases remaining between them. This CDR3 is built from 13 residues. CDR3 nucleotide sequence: TGTGCCAGCAGTTACACAGGGTTCTATGGCTACACCTTC. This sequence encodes CASSYTGFYGYTF.

As DNA, the CDR3 is TGTGCCAGCAGGGAGATAGGGACATTGACTGAAGCTTTCTTT. Translation gives CASREIGTLTEAFF. The V gene is TRBV27, the J gene TRBJ1-1, with a tentative D call TRBD1 (6 bases). The CDR3 contains 14 residues. V lost 6 bases to trimming and J lost 5 bases, with 16 bases between them. Germline lookup yields CDR1 MNHEY and CDR2 SMNVEV (reference sequence).

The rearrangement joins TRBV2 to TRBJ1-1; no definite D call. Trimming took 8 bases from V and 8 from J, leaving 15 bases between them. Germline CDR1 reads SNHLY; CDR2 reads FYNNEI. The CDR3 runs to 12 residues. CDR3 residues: CASQEAGWEAFF. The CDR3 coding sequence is TGTGCCAGCCAGGAGGCAGGTTGGGAAGCTTTCTTT.

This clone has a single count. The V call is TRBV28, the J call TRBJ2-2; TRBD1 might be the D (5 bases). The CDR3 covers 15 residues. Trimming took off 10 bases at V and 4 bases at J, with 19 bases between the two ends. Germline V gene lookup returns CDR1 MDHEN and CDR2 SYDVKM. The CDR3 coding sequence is TGTGCCACAGCAGTATTGGGGCTCGTCACCGGGGAGCTGTTTTTT. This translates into CATAVLGLVTGELFF. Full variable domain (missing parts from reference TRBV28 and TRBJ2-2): DVKVTQSSRYLVKRTGEKVFLECVQDMDHENMFWYRQDPGLGLRLIYFSYDVKMKEKGDIPEGYSVSREKKERFSLILESASTNQTSMYLCATAVLGLVTGELFFGEGSRLTVL.

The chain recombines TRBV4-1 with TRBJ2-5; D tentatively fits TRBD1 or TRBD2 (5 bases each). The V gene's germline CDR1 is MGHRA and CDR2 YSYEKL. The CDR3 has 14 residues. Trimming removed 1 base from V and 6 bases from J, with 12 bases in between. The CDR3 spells CASSQVGVPKTQYF. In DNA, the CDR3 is TGCGCCAGCAGCCAAGTGGGGGTCCCGAAGACCCAGTACTTC.

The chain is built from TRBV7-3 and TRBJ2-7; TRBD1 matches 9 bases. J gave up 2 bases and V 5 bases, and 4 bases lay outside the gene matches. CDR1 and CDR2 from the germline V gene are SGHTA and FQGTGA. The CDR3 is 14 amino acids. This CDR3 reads CASSRDREAYEQYF. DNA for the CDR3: TGTGCCAGCAGCCGGGACAGGGAGGCCTACGAGCAGTACTTC.

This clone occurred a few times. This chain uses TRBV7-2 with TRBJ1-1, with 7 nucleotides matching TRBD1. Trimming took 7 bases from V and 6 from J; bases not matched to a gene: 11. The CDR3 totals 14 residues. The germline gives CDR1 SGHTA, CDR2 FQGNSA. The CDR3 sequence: CASNPTGVIAEAFF. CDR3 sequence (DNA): TGTGCCAGCAACCCTACAGGGGTAATCGCTGAAGCTTTCTTT.

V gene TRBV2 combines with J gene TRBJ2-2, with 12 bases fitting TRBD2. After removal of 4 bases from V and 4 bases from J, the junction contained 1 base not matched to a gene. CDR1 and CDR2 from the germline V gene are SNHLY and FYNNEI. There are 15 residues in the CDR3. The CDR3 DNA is TGTGCCAGCAGTGGGGGACTAGCGGGCACCGGGGAGCTGTTTTTT. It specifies CASSGGLAGTGELFF.

Here the CDR3 reads CASSSRRGRNTEAFF. Here the CDR3 DNA reads TGTGCCAGCAGTTCGCGTCGGGGTAGAAACACTGAAGCTTTCTTT. The gene calls are TRBV6-6 and TRBJ1-1, with no clear D. This CDR3 is built from 15 residues. Between the trimmed V and J ends, which lost 4 bases and 2 bases, there was a span of 14 bases. Germline lookup yields CDR1 MNHNY and CDR2 SVGAGI (reference sequence).

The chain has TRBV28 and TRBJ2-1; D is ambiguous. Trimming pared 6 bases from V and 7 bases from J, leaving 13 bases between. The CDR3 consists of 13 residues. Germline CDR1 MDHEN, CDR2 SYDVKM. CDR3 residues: CASSQGLGNEQFF. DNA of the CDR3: TGTGCCAGCAGCCAAGGGCTAGGGAATGAGCAGTTCTTC.

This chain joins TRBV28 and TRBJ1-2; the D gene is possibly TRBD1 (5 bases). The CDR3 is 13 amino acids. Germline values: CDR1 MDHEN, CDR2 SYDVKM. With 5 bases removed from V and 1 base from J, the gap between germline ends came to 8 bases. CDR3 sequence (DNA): TGTGCCAGCAGTCAGACAGTTAACTATGGCTACACCTTC. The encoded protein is CASSQTVNYGYTF.

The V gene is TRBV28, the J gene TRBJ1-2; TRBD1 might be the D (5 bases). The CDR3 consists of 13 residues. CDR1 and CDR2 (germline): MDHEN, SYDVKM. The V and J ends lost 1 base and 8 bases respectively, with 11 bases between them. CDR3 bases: TGTGCCAGCAGTTTATCGGGGCAAGTCGGCTACACCTTC. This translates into CASSLSGQVGYTF.